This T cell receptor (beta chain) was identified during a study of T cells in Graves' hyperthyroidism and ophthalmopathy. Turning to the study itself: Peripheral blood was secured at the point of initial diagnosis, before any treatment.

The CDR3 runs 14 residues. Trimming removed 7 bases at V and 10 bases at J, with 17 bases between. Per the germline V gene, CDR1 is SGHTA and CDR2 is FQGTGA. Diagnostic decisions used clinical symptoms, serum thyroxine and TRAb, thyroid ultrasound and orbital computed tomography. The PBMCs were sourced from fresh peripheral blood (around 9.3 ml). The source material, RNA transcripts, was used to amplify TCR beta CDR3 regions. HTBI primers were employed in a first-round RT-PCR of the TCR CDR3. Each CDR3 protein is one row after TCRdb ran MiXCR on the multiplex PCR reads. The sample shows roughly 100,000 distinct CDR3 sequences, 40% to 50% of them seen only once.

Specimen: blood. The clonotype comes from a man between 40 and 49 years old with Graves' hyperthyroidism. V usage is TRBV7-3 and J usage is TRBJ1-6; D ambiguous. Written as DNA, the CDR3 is TGTGCCAGCACGGCTAGCGGGAACAACTCACCCCTCCACTTT. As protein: CASTASGNNSPLHF.